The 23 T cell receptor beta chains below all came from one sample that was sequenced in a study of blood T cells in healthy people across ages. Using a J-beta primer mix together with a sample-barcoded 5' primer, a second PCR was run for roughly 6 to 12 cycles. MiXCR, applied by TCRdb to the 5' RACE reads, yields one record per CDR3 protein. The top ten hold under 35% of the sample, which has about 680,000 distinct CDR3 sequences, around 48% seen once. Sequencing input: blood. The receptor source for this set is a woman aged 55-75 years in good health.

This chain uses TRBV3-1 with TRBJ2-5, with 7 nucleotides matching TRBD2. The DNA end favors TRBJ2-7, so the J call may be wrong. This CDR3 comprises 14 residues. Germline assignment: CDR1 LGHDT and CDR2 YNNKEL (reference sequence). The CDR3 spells CASRGEGGIYEQYF. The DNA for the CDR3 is TGTGCCAGCAGAGGGGAGGGAGGGATCTACGAGCAGTACTTC.

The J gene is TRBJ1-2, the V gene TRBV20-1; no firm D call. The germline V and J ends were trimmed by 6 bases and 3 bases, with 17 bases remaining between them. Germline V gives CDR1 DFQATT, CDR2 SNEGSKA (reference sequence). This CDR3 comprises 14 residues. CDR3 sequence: CSATPGSDHYGYTF. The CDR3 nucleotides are TGCAGTGCCACCCCCGGCTCTGACCACTATGGCTACACCTTC.

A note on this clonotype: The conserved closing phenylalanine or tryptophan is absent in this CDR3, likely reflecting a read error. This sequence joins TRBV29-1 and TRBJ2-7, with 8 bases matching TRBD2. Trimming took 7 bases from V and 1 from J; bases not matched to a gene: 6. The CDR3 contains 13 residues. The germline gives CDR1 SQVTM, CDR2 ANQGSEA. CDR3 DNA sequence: TGCAGCGGCATACTAGCGGTGTCCTACGAGCAGTACTTA. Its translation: CSGILAVSYEQYL.

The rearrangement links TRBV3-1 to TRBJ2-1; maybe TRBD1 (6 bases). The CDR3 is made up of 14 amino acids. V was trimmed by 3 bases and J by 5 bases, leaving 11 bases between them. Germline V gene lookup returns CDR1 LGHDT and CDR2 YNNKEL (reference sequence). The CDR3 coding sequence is TGTGCCAGCAGCCACCGGACAGTCAACAATGAGCAGTTCTTC. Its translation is CASSHRTVNNEQFF.

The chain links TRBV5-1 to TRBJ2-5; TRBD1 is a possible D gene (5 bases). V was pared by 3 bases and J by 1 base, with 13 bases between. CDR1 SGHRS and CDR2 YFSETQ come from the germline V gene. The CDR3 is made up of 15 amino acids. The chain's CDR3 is CASSWGGQRQETQYF. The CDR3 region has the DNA TGCGCCAGCAGCTGGGGTGGACAACGCCAAGAGACCCAGTACTTC.

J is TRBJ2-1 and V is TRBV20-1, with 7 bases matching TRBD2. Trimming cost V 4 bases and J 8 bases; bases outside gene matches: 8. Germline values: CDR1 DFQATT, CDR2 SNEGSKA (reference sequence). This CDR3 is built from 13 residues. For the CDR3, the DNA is TGCAGTGCTATTGGCGGGAGCTCGGATGAGCAGTTCTTC. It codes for CSAIGGSSDEQFF.

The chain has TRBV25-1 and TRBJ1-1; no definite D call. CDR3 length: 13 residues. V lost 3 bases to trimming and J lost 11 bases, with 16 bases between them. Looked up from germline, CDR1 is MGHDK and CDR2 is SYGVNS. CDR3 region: CASSDPLAQWAFF. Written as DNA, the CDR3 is TGTGCCAGCAGTGACCCTCTGGCCCAGTGGGCTTTCTTT. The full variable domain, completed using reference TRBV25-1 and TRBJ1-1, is EADIYQTPRYLVIGTGKKITLECSQTMGHDKMYWYQQDPGMELHLIHYSYGVNSTEKGDLSSESTVSRIRTEHFPLTLESARPSHTSQYLCASSDPLAQWAFFGQGTRLTVV.

The CDR3 DNA sequence: TGTGCCAGCAGTGACAGGGTTTACGAGCAGTACTTC. Amino acid sequence: CASSDRVYEQYF. This rearrangement joins TRBV25-1 to TRBJ2-7; D may be TRBD1 (5 bases). Germline CDR1 MGHDK, CDR2 SYGVNS. Trimming took 3 bases from V and 4 from J, leaving 7 bases between them. There are 12 residues in the CDR3.

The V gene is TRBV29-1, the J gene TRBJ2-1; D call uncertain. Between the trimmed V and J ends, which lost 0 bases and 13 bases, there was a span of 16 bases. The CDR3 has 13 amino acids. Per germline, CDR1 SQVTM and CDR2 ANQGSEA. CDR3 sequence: CSVEESTGETQFF. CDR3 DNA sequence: TGCAGCGTTGAAGAGTCGACGGGCGAGACCCAGTTCTTC.

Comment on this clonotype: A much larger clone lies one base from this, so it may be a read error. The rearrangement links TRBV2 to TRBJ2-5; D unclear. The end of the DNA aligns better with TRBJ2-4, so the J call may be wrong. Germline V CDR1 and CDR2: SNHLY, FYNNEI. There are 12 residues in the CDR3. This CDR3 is CAGSTIQNIQYF. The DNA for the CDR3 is TGTGCCGGCAGTACTATCCAGAACATTCAGTACTTC.

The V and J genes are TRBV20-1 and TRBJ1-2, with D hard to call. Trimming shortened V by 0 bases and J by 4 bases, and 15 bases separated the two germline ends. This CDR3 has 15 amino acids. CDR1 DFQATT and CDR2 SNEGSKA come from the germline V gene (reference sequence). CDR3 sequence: CSARDSLYHLYGYTF. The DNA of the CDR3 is TGCAGTGCTAGAGACTCACTCTACCACCTCTATGGCTACACCTTC.

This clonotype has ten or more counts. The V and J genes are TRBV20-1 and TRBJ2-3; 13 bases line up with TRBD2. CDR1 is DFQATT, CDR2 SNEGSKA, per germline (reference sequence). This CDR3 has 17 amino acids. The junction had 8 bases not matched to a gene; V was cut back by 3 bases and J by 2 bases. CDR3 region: CSARGTSGAYYTDTQYF. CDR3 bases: TGCAGTGCTAGGGGGACTAGCGGGGCCTATTACACAGATACGCAGTATTTT.

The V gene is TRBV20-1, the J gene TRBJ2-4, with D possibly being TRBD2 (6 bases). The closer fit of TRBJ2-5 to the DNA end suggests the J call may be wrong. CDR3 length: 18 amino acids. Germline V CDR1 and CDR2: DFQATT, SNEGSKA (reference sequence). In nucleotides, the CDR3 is TGCAGTGCTAGAGACCTATCCTTTAGCGGTAGGATCCAAGAGACCCAGTACTTC. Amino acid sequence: CSARDLSFSGRIQETQYF.

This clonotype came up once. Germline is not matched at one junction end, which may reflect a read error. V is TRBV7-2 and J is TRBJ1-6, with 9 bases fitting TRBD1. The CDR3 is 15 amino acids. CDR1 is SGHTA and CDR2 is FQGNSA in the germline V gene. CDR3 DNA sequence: TGTGCCAGCAGACATAGGGACAGGGATAATTCACCCCCCCACTTT. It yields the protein CASRHRDRDNSPPHF.

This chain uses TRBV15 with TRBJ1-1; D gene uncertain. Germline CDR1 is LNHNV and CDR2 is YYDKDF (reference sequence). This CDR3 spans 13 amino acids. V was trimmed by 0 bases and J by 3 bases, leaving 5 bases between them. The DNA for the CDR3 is TGTGCCACCAGCAGAGATTTGCACACTGAAGCTTTCTTT. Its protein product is CATSRDLHTEAFF.

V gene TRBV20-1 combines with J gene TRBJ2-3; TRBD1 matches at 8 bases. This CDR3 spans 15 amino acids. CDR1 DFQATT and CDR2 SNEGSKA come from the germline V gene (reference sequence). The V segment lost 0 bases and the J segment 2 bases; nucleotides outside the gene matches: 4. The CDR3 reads CSARDGTGSTDTQYF. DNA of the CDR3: TGCAGTGCTAGAGACGGGACAGGCTCCACAGATACGCAGTATTTT.

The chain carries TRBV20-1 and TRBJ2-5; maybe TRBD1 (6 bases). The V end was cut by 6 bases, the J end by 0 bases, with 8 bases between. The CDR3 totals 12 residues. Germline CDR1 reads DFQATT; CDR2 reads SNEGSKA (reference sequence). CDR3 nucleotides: TGCAGTGCCGGGGACAACCAAGAGACCCAGTACTTC. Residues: CSAGDNQETQYF.

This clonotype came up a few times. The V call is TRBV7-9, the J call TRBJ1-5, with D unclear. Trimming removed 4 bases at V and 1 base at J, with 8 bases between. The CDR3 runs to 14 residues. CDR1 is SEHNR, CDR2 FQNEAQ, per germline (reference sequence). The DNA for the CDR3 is TGTGCCAGCAGCTCGGACCGGAGCAATCAGCCCCAGCATTTT. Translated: CASSSDRSNQPQHF.

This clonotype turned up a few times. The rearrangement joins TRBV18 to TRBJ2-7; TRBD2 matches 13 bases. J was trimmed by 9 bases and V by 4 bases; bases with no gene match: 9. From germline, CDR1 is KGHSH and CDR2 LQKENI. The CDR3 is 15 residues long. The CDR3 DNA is TGTGCCAGCTCACTTGGACTAGCGGGGGACGTTGGGCAGTACTTC. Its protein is CASSLGLAGDVGQYF.

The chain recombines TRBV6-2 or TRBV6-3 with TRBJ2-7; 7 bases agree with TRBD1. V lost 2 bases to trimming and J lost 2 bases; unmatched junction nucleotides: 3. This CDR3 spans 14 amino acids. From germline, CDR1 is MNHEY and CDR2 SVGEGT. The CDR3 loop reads CASSYPTGAYEQYF. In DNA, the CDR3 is TGTGCCAGCAGTTACCCCACAGGGGCCTACGAGCAGTACTTC.

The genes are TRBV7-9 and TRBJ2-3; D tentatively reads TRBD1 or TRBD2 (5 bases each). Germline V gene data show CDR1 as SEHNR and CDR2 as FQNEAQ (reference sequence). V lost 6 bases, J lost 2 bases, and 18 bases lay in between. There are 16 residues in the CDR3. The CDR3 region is CASSQRSGRNTDTQYF. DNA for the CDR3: TGTGCCAGCAGTCAAAGGTCGGGACGGAACACAGATACGCAGTATTTT.

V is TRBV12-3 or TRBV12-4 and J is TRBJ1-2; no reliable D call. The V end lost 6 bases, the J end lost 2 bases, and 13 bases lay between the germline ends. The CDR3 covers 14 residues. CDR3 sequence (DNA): TGTGCCAGCAGCCCGATCGGACCGAACTATGGCTACACCTTC. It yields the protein CASSPIGPNYGYTF.

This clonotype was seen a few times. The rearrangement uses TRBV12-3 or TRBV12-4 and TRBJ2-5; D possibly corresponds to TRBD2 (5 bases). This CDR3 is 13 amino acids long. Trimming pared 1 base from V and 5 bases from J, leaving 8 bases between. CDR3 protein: CASSLVSGETQYF. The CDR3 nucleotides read TGTGCCAGCAGTTTAGTTTCGGGGGAGACCCAGTACTTC.